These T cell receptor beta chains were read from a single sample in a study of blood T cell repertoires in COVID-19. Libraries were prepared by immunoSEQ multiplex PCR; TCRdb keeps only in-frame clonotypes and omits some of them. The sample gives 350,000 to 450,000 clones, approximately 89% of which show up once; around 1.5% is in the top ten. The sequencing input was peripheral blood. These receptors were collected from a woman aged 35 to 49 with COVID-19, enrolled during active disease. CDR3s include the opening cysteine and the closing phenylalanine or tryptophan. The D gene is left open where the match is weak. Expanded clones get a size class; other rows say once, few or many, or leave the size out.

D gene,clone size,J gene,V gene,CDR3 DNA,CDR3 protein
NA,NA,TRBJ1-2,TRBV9,TGTGCCAGCAGCGTAGAGGGGCACTATGGCTACACCTTC,CASSVEGHYGYTF
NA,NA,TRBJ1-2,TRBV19,TGTGCCAGTAGCGTGGGGGGAAACTATGGCTACACCTTC,CASSVGGNYGYTF
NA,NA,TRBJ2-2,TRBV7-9,TGTGCCAGCAGTCGCGGAGTGTCGGACACCGGGGAGCTGTTTTTT,CASSRGVSDTGELFF
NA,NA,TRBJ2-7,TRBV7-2,TGTGCCAGCAGCTTTAGGGGAGAGCCTCCGGGGGTCTACGAGCAGTACTTC,CASSFRGEPPGVYEQYF
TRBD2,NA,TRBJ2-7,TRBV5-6,TGTGCCAGCAGCGCCGGGACTAGCGGCGCCTACGAGCAGTACTTC,CASSAGTSGAYEQYF
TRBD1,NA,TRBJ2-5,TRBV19,TGTGCCACCCTTGACAGGGGGCGGGAGACCCAGTACTTC,CATLDRGRETQYF
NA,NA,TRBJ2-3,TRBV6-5,TGTGCCAGCAGTTACGGGGCGGATAGCACAGATACGCAGTATTTT,CASSYGADSTDTQYF
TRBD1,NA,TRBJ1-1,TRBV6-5,TGTGCCAGCAGCCCCCCGGGACAGGGGAAAACTTTCTTT,CASSPPGQGKTFF
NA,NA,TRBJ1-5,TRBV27,TGTGCCAGCAGTTTCGTAGGGGAGGTGAGCAATCAGCCCCAGCATTTT,CASSFVGEVSNQPQHF
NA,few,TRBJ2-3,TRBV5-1,TGCGCCAGCCAGGAGGTGAGCACAGATACGCAGTATTTT,CASQEVSTDTQYF
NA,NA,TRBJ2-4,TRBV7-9,TGTGCCAGCAGCTTCGATCTAAACCCGACGGGCATTCAGTACTTC,CASSFDLNPTGIQYF
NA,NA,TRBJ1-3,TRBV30,TGTGCCTGGGGAATCTCTGTCGGAAACACCATATATTTT,CAWGISVGNTIYF
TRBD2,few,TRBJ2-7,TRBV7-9,TGTGCCAGCAGCTGGACTAGCGGGAGCCTCGAGCAGTACTTC,CASSWTSGSLEQYF
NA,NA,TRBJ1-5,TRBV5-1,TGCGCCAGCAGCTTGTGGGGCGCCCAGCCCCAGCATTTT,CASSLWGAQPQHF
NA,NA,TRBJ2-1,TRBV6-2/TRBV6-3,TGTGCCAGCAGTTACCAGACAGCTATCAATGAGCAGTTCTTC,CASSYQTAINEQFF
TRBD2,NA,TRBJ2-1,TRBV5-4,TGTGCCAGCAGCTCCCCGGGACTAGCGGGTGAGGAGCAGTTCTTC,CASSSPGLAGEEQFF
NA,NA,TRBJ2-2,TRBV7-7,TGTGCTAGCAGCTTATCCGGGAGAGACGGGGAGCTGTTTTTT,CASSLSGRDGELFF
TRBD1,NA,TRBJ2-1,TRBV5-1,TGCGCCAGCAACGGACAGGGCGGCGATGAGCAGTTCTTC,CASNGQGGDEQFF
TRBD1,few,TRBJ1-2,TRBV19,TGTGCCAGCGCCGGGACAGCTTTTAACTATGGCTACACCTTC,CASAGTAFNYGYTF
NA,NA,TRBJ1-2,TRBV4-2,TGTGCCAGCAGCCAAGAAGGGGGAGGGGCCGGGGGCTACACCTTC,CASSQEGGGAGGYTF
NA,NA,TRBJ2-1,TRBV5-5,TGTGCCAGCAGCCCCCTCGGGATCCATGAGCAGTTCTTC,CASSPLGIHEQFF
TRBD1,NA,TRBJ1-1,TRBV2,TGTGCCAGCAGTGGGGGACAGCTGAACACTGAAGCTTTCTTT,CASSGGQLNTEAFF